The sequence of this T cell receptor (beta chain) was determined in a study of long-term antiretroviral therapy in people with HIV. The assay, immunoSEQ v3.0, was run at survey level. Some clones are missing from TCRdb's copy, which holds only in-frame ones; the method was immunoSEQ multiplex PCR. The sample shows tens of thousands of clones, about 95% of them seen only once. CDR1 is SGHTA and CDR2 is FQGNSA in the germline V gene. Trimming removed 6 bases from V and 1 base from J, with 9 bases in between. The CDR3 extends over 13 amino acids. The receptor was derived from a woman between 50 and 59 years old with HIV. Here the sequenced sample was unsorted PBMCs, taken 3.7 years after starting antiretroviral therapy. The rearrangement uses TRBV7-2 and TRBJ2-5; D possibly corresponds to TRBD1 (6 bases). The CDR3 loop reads CASSRDIQETQYF. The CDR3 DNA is TGTGCCAGCAGTAGGGACATCCAAGAGACCCAGTACTTC.